The 30 T cell receptor beta chains presented below share a single source sample, sequenced in a study of T-cell memory formation after mild COVID-19. One entry per CDR3 protein results from TCRdb running MiXCR on the 5' RACE reads. The data contain roughly 340,000 distinct CDR3 sequences, about 16% of them seen just once; the ten biggest clones take up 20% to 25%. Sequenced: PBMCs or a T cell subset sorted from them (not recorded which). The receptor set was obtained from a man aged 18 to 35 who had mild COVID-19 (a few samples of this study predate the infection). Cell type and time point are not known.

The V call is TRBV29-1, the J call TRBJ2-1, with D unclear. The CDR3 consists of 14 residues. V was pared by 4 bases and J by 7 bases, with 17 bases between. Germline lookup yields CDR1 SQVTM and CDR2 ANQGSEA. Here the CDR3 DNA reads TGCAGCGTTGTTCCCCCGACTTCGACGAATGAGCAGTTCTTC. This translates into CSVVPPTSTNEQFF.

In this sample, this clonotype turned up a few times. The rearrangement links TRBV4-3 to TRBJ2-4, with D tentatively TRBD1 (6 bases). The CDR3 contains 15 residues. V shed 0 bases and J shed 3 bases, with 9 bases lying between them. Germline V gene sequence: CDR1 LGHNA, CDR2 YSLEER. As DNA, the CDR3 is TGCGCCAGCAGCCAAGATGCAGGGGACAAAAACATTCAGTACTTC. Protein: CASSQDAGDKNIQYF.

At least ten counts were recorded for this clonotype. The V gene is TRBV5-1, the J gene TRBJ1-4; D uncertain. This CDR3 has 15 residues. Trimming pared 0 bases from V and 8 bases from J, leaving 14 bases between. Germline assignment: CDR1 SGHRS and CDR2 YFSETQ. In DNA, the CDR3 is TGCGCCAGCAGCTTGGCCAGCCAGGAGGGAGAAAAACTGTTTTTT. Its translation is CASSLASQEGEKLFF.

The chain links TRBV7-9 to TRBJ1-1, with D possibly being TRBD1 (5 bases). Trimming left V 6 bases short and J 3 bases short, with 11 bases between. Per germline, CDR1 SEHNR and CDR2 FQNEAQ (reference sequence). The CDR3 has 13 residues. The CDR3 sequence: CASRYEGYTEAFF. The CDR3 coding sequence is TGTGCCAGCAGATATGAGGGGTACACTGAAGCTTTCTTT.

This clonotype was seen a few times. V usage is TRBV9 and J usage is TRBJ2-7, with D perhaps matching TRBD1 (6 bases). V was cut by 0 bases and J by 7 bases, with 17 bases left in between. CDR1 and CDR2 (germline): SGDLS, YYNGEE. CDR3 length: 15 residues. CDR3 sequence (DNA): TGTGCCAGCAGCGTAGGGGTCGGAGCCAGGGGAGAGCAGTACTTC. Translated, it gives CASSVGVGARGEQYF.

This clonotype came up a few times. The chain recombines TRBV2 with TRBJ1-5; D is possibly TRBD1 (5 bases). The CDR3 covers 12 residues. V lost 10 bases, J lost 6 bases, and 13 bases lay in between. Per germline, CDR1 SNHLY and CDR2 FYNNEI. CDR3 region: CATRGRGQPQHF. The CDR3 region has the DNA TGTGCCACCCGAGGGAGGGGTCAGCCCCAGCATTTT.

This rearrangement joins TRBV4-3 to TRBJ1-2, with a possible D match to TRBD1 (5 bases). V lost 3 bases to trimming and J lost 4 bases, with 12 bases between them. The CDR3 loop spans 14 amino acids. Germline V CDR1 and CDR2: LGHNA, YSLEER. This CDR3 reads CASSHTQGIYGYTF. The CDR3 coding sequence is TGCGCCAGCAGCCATACTCAGGGAATCTATGGCTACACCTTC.

The V gene is TRBV28, the J gene TRBJ2-7, with 14 bases that match TRBD2. With 5 bases clipped from V and 6 bases from J, the junction kept 9 bases outside the gene matches. Germline V gene data show CDR1 as MDHEN and CDR2 as SYDVKM. The CDR3 extends over 16 amino acids. The CDR3 coding sequence is TGTGCCAGCAGTACCACCCGACTAGCGGGGGGGCGCGAGCAGTACGTC. Encoded protein: CASSTTRLAGGREQYV.

This clonotype was detected a few times. The chain couples TRBV5-6 to TRBJ2-7; the D gene is possibly TRBD2 (6 bases). This CDR3 has 17 amino acids. Looked up from germline, CDR1 is SGHDT and CDR2 is YYEEEE. Trimming removed 0 bases at V and 0 bases at J, with 16 bases between. The CDR3 DNA follows: TGTGCCAGCAGCTTGGTAGGACACAGGAGGGGCTCCTACGAGCAGTACTTC. The encoded protein is CASSLVGHRRGSYEQYF.

The chain combines TRBV3-1 with TRBJ2-1; D is ambiguous. Trimming pared 2 bases from V and 3 bases from J, leaving 8 bases between. CDR1 LGHDT and CDR2 YNNKEL come from the germline V gene (reference sequence). This CDR3 spans 14 amino acids. The CDR3 loop reads CASSQTGNYNEQFF. The DNA for the CDR3 is TGTGCCAGCAGCCAAACTGGCAACTACAATGAGCAGTTCTTC.

This sequence joins TRBV3-1 and TRBJ2-3; no reliable D call. This CDR3 has 15 amino acids. From germline, CDR1 is LGHDT and CDR2 YNNKEL (reference sequence). The germline V and J ends were trimmed by 1 base and 3 bases, with 11 bases remaining between them. The CDR3 bases are TGTGCCAGCAGCCAAGTGCTCTTAGGGACAGATACGCAGTATTTT. It codes for CASSQVLLGTDTQYF.

This clonotype has just a few counts. The chain combines TRBV4-1 with TRBJ1-5; 7 bases agree with TRBD1. The CDR3 is made up of 15 amino acids. Germline values: CDR1 MGHRA, CDR2 YSYEKL. V was clipped by 2 bases and J by 1 base; unmatched bases: 2. The CDR3 sequence: CASSQTGVSNQPQHF. CDR3 nucleotides: TGCGCCAGCAGCCAAACAGGGGTGAGCAATCAGCCCCAGCATTTT.

The V gene is TRBV6-2 or TRBV6-3, the J gene TRBJ1-1; D unresolved. Germline CDR1 MNHEY, CDR2 SVGEGT. V was trimmed by 2 bases and J by 1 base, leaving 8 bases between them. The CDR3 loop spans 14 amino acids. Written as DNA, the CDR3 is TGTGCCAGCAGTTACGGGCCATCGAACACTGAAGCTTTCTTT. Translating it yields CASSYGPSNTEAFF.

The V gene is TRBV7-2, the J gene TRBJ1-2; D possibly corresponds to TRBD1 (5 bases). Germline values: CDR1 SGHTA, CDR2 FQGNSA. The CDR3 runs to 13 residues. With 1 base removed from V and 7 bases from J, the gap between germline ends came to 10 bases. The CDR3: CASSLGDLRGYTF. For the CDR3, the DNA is TGTGCCAGCAGCTTAGGGGACCTGCGTGGCTACACCTTC.

This clonotype was counted only a few times. The chain carries TRBV7-6 and TRBJ1-6; TRBD1 matches at 7 bases. V shed 0 bases and J 4 bases; nucleotides not matched to a gene: 3. The germline V gene encodes CDR1 SGHVS and CDR2 FNYEAQ. CDR3 size: 16 residues. The CDR3: CASSLAPGQYNSPLHF. CDR3 DNA sequence: TGTGCCAGCAGCTTAGCGCCGGGACAGTATAATTCACCCCTCCACTTT.

This clonotype was seen a handful of times. V usage is TRBV4-3 and J usage is TRBJ2-5; no firm D call. The CDR3 has 14 residues. Trimming shortened V by 0 bases and J by 3 bases, and 8 bases separated the two germline ends. CDR1 LGHNA and CDR2 YSLEER come from the germline V gene. CDR3 nucleotides: TGCGCCAGCAGCCAAGAGGGCGTGAAAGAGACCCAGTACTTC. Translating it yields CASSQEGVKETQYF.

In this sample, this clonotype turned up a few times. The chain employs TRBV7-3 and TRBJ2-1, with TRBD2 matching 7 bases. CDR1 SGHTA and CDR2 FQGTGA come from the germline V gene. V was pared by 2 bases and J by 4 bases, with 8 bases of the junction left unmatched. The CDR3 has 16 amino acids. The CDR3 spells CASSLSSGAAYNEQFF. Here the CDR3 DNA reads TGTGCCAGCAGCTTATCGAGCGGGGCGGCTTACAATGAGCAGTTCTTC.

This clonotype appeared a few times. The rearrangement uses TRBV6-5 and TRBJ2-7; 8 bases agree with TRBD2. Germline V gene lookup returns CDR1 MNHEY and CDR2 SVGAGI. CDR3 size: 14 residues. V shed 8 bases, J shed 0 bases, and the junction held 6 bases outside the gene matches. Here the CDR3 reads CASRTGGSSYEQYV. The CDR3 nucleotides are TGTGCCAGCCGAACGGGGGGGAGCTCCTACGAGCAGTACGTC.

This clonotype was seen only a few times. The rearrangement links TRBV5-1 to TRBJ2-3, with D unclear. The germline CDR1 and CDR2 sequences are SGHRS and YFSETQ. The CDR3 is 14 amino acids. With 7 bases removed from V and 1 base from J, the gap between germline ends came to 13 bases. This CDR3 reads CASAVRGGTDTQYF. CDR3 nucleotides: TGCGCCAGCGCTGTACGAGGCGGCACAGATACGCAGTATTTT.

This chain uses TRBV6-6 with TRBJ2-3; no firm D call. CDR1 and CDR2 from the germline V gene are MNHNY and SVGAGI (reference sequence). Trimming left V 10 bases short and J 3 bases short, with 8 bases between. The CDR3 has 11 residues. CDR3 nucleotide sequence: TGTGCCACCGGTTTGACAGATACGCAGTATTTT. It specifies CATGLTDTQYF.

There are many counts of this clonotype. The chain uses TRBV27 and TRBJ2-5; D ambiguous. The CDR3 has 14 residues. Germline V gene sequence: CDR1 MNHEY, CDR2 SMNVEV (reference sequence). The V end lost 4 bases, the J end lost 4 bases, and 13 bases lay between the germline ends. The CDR3 spells CASSSPASLETQYF. The CDR3 DNA reads as TGTGCCAGCAGTTCCCCGGCGAGCCTAGAGACCCAGTACTTC.

This clonotype turned up a few times. The V and J genes are TRBV7-3 and TRBJ2-3, with 11 bases identical to TRBD2. The CDR3 consists of 17 residues. Germline lookup yields CDR1 SGHTA and CDR2 FQGTGA. V lost 1 base to trimming and J lost 1 base; unmatched junction nucleotides: 4. The CDR3 sequence is CASSLNSGGAGTDTQYF. Here the CDR3 DNA reads TGTGCCAGCAGCTTAAATAGCGGGGGGGCGGGCACAGATACGCAGTATTTT. Filled out from reference TRBV7-3 and TRBJ2-3, the complete variable domain reads GAGVSQTPSNKVTEKGKYVELRCDPISGHTALYWYRQSLGQGPEFLIYFQGTGAADDSGLPNDRFFAVRPEGSVSTLKIQRTERGDSAVYLCASSLNSGGAGTDTQYFGPGTRLTVL.

This clonotype was found a few times. The chain employs TRBV24-1 and TRBJ2-3, with TRBD2 identical over 8 bases. CDR3 size: 17 residues. The V and J ends lost 3 bases and 1 base, in that order; junction bases with no gene match: 8. Germline assignment: CDR1 KGHDR and CDR2 SFDVKD. The CDR3 loop reads CATSDPTFSGGTDTQYF. CDR3 coding DNA: TGTGCCACCAGTGATCCAACCTTTAGCGGGGGCACAGATACGCAGTATTTT.

The chain links TRBV10-3 to TRBJ2-1; D not certain. This CDR3 has 14 amino acids. Germline lookup yields CDR1 ENHRY and CDR2 SYGVKD. Trimming removed 1 base from V and 8 bases from J, with 12 bases in between. This chain's CDR3 is CAISELGSNHEQFF. CDR3 DNA: TGTGCCATCAGTGAGTTGGGATCAAATCATGAGCAGTTCTTC.

This clonotype has a handful of counts. The rearrangement joins TRBV28 to TRBJ2-3; TRBD1 aligns across 9 bases. V lost 2 bases and J lost 6; bases outside the gene matches: 12. The CDR3 is 17 amino acids. Germline CDR1 is MDHEN and CDR2 is SYDVKM. The CDR3 loop is CASSLVGGQGRADTQYF. The DNA for the CDR3 is TGTGCCAGCAGTTTAGTTGGAGGACAGGGGCGCGCGGATACGCAGTATTTT.

This clonotype came up many times. The chain recombines TRBV9 with TRBJ1-5, with unresolved D. This CDR3 region has 16 residues. V lost 0 bases and J lost 5, with 15 bases in between. CDR1 and CDR2 from the germline V gene are SGDLS and YYNGEE. The CDR3 is CASSVGGGPLDQPQHF. Here the CDR3 DNA reads TGTGCCAGCAGCGTAGGAGGAGGTCCCCTGGATCAGCCCCAGCATTTT.

This clonotype was seen more than once but under ten times. J is TRBJ2-1 and V is TRBV7-2; D perhaps matches TRBD2 (6 bases). V was clipped by 3 bases and J by 3 bases, with 9 bases between them. In germline, CDR1 is SGHTA, CDR2 FQGNSA. The CDR3 has 14 amino acids. As DNA, the CDR3 is TGTGCCAGCAGCTTCTACGGGGGCTACAATGAGCAGTTCTTC. This gives the protein CASSFYGGYNEQFF.

The V gene is TRBV3-1, the J gene TRBJ1-1; D is uncertain. Deletions cut 3 bases from V and 9 bases from J, with 14 bases between. This CDR3 spans 13 amino acids. The germline gives CDR1 LGHDT, CDR2 YNNKEL (reference sequence). For the CDR3, the DNA is TGTGCCAGCAGCCATCCCGGTGGGGAAAAAGCTTTCTTT. Its translation: CASSHPGGEKAFF.

The chain couples TRBV6-5 to TRBJ2-6; D remains ambiguous. Germline V CDR1 and CDR2: MNHEY, SVGAGI. The V end was cut by 1 base, the J end by 1 base, with 5 bases between. CDR3 size: 15 residues. The CDR3 DNA sequence: TGTGCCAGCAGTTACTTCGGGTCTGGGGCCAACGTCCTGACTTTC. Its protein product is CASSYFGSGANVLTF.

This clonotype came up many times. The chain recombines TRBV5-1 with TRBJ1-2, with TRBD1 matching 7 bases. Per germline, CDR1 SGHRS and CDR2 YFSETQ. V shed 4 bases, J shed 6 bases, and the junction held 6 bases outside the gene matches. The CDR3 is 13 residues long. The CDR3 DNA is TGCGCCAGCAGCACAGGGGACCGGGATGGCTACACCTTC. This encodes CASSTGDRDGYTF.